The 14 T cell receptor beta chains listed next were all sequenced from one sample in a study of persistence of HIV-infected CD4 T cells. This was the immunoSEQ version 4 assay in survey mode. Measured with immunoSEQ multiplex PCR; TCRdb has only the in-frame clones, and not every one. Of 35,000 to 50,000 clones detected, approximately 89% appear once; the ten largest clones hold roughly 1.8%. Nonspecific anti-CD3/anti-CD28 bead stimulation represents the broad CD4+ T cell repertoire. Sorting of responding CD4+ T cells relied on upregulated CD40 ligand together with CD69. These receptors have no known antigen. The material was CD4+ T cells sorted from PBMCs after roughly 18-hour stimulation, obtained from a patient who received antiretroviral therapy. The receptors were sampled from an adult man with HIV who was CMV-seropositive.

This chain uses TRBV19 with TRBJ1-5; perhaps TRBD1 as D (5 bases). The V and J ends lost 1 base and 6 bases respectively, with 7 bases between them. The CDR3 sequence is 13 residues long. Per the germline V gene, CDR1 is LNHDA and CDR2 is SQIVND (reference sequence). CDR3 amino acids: CASSIVRGQPQHF. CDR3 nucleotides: TGTGCCAGTAGTATAGTGAGGGGTCAGCCCCAGCATTTT.

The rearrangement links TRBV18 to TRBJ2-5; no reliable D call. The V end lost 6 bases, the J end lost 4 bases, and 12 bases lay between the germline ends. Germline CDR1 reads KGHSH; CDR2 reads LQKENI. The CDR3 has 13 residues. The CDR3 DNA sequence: TGTGCCAGCTCTGACCGAAGCCCAGAGACCCAGTACTTC. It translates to CASSDRSPETQYF.

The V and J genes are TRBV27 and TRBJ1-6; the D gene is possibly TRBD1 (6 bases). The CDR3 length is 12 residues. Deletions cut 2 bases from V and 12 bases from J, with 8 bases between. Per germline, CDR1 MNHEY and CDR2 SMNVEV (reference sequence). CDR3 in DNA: TGTGCCAGCAGTTTAGGACAGCAACCCCTCCACTTT. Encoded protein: CASSLGQQPLHF.

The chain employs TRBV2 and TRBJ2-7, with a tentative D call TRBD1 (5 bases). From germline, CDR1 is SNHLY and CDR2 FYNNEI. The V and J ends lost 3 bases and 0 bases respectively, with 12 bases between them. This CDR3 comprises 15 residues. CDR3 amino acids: CASSDRTRSSYEQYF. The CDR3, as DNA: TGTGCCAGCAGTGACCGGACACGGAGCTCCTACGAGCAGTACTTC. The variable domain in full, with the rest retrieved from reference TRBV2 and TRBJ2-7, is EPEVTQTPSHQVTQMGQEVILRCVPISNHLYFYWYRQILGQKVEFLVSFYNNEISEKSEIFDDQFSVERPDGSNFTLKIRSTKLEDSAMYFCASSDRTRSSYEQYFGPGTRLTVT.

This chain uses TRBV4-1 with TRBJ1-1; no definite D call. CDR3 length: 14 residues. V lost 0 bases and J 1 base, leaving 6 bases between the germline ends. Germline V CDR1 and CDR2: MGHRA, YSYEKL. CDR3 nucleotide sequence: TGCGCCAGCAGCCAAGATCCAGCGAACACTGAAGCTTTCTTT. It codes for CASSQDPANTEAFF.

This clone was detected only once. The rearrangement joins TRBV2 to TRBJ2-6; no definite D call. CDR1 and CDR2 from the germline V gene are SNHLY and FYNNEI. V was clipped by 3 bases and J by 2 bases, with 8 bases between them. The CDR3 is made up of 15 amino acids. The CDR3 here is CASSDWSPGANVLTF. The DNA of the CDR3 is TGTGCCAGCAGTGACTGGAGCCCTGGGGCCAACGTCCTGACTTTC.

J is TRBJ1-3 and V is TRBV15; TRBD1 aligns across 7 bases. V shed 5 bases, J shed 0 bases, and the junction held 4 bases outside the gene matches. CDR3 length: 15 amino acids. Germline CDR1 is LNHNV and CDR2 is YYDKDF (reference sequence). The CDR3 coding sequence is TGTGCCACCAGCCAGGGACAGCGCTCTGGAAACACCATATATTTT. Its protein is CATSQGQRSGNTIYF.

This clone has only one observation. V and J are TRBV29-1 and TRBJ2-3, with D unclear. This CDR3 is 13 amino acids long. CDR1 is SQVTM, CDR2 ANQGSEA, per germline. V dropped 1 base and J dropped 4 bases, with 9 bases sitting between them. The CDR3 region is CSVEAWDADTQYF. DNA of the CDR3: TGCAGCGTTGAAGCTTGGGATGCAGATACGCAGTATTTT.

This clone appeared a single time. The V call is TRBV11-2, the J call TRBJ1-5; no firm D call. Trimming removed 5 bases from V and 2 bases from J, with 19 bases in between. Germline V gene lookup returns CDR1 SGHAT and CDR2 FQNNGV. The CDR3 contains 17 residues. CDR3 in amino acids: CASSLTLRPRGNQPQHF. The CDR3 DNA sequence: TGTGCCAGCAGCCTCACCTTGAGGCCGAGGGGCAATCAGCCCCAGCATTTT.

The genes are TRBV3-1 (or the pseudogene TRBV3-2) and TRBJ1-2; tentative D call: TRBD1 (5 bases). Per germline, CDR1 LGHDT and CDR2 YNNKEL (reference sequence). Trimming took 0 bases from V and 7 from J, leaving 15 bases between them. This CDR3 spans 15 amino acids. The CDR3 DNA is TGTGCCAGCAGCCAAGATTGGCAGGGCGATGGTGGCTACACCTTC. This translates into CASSQDWQGDGGYTF.

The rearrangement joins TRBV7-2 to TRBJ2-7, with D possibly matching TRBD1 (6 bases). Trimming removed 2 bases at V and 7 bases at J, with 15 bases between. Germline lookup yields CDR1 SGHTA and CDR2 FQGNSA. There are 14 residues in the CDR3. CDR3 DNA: TGTGCCAGCAGCTTACAACAGGGAAGGGGGGAGCAGTACTTC. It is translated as CASSLQQGRGEQYF.

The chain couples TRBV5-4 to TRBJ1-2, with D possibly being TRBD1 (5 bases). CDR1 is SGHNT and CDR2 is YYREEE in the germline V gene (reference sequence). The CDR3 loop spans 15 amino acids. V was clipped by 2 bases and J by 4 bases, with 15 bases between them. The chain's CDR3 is CASSLLGQPSYGYTF. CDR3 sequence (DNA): TGTGCCAGCAGCTTATTGGGGCAGCCGTCCTATGGCTACACCTTC.

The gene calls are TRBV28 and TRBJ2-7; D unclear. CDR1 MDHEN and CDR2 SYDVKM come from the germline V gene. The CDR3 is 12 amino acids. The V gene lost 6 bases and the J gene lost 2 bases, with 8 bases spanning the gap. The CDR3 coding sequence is TGTGCCAGCAGGTCCGGGCCCTACGAGCAGTACTTC. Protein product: CASRSGPYEQYF.

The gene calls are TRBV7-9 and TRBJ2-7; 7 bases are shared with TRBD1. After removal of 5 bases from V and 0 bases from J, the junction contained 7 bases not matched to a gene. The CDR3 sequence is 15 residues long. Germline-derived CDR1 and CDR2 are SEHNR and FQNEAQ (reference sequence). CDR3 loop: CASSTRQGSSYEQYF. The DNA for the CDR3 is TGTGCCAGCAGCACACGACAGGGCAGCTCCTACGAGCAGTACTTC.